This TCR beta chain was recovered during a study of T cells in Graves' hyperthyroidism and ophthalmopathy. Broader study findings: Most expanded thyroid clonotypes above 0.001 recurred in blood.

RNA transcripts provided the source from which TCR beta CDR3 regions were amplified. Carried out on the TCR CDR3, a first-round RT-PCR used the HTBI primer set. TCRdb re-derived calls from the multiplex PCR reads in MiXCR, one entry per CDR3 protein. Of about 130,000 distinct CDR3 sequences in the sample, around 20% were seen once. The CDR3 contains 15 residues. The V gene end was trimmed by 5 bases and the J gene end by 0 bases; junction bases not matched to a gene: 5. Per the germline V gene, CDR1 is SEHNR and CDR2 is FQNEAQ (reference sequence). Diagnosis of hyperthyroidism was new in patients aged 18 to 65, and its duration was under 2 months. The study excluded patients with uncontrolled infection, other autoimmune disease, pregnancy or lactation. This sample holds PBMCs from under 11 ml fresh peripheral blood. This clonotype was counted many times. Its antigen is not known.

The sample comprised blood. The V and J genes are TRBV7-9 and TRBJ2-3, with 7 bases identical to TRBD1. The receptor comes from a woman aged 50 to 65 with Graves' hyperthyroidism that later progressed to Graves' ophthalmopathy. CDR3 sequence: CASSPPTGSTDTQYF. DNA of the CDR3: TGTGCCAGCAGCCCCCCGACAGGGAGCACAGATACGCAGTATTTT. Filled out from reference TRBV7-9 and TRBJ2-3, the complete variable domain reads DTGVSQNPRHKITKRGQNVTFRCDPISEHNRLYWYRQTLGQGPEFLTYFQNEAQLEKSRLLSDRFSAERPKGSFSTLEIQRTEQGDSAMYLCASSPPTGSTDTQYFGPGTRLTVL.